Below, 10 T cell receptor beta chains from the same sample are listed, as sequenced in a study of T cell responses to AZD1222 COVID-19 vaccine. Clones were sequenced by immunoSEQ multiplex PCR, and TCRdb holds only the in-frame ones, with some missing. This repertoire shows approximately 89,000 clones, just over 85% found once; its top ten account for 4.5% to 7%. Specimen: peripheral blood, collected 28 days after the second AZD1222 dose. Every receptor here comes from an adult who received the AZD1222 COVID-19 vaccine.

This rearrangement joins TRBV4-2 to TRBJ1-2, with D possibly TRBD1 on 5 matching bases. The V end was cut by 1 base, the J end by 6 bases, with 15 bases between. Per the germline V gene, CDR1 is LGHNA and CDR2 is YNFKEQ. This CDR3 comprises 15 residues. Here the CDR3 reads CASSQGDGLGNGYTF. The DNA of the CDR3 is TGTGCCAGCAGCCAAGGGGACGGTCTGGGTAATGGCTACACCTTC.

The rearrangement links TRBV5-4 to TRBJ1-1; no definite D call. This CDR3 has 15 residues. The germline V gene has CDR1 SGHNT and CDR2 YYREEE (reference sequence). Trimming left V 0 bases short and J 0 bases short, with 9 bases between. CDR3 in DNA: TGTGCCAGCAGCTTGGGAGGAAATATGAACACTGAAGCTTTCTTT. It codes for CASSLGGNMNTEAFF.

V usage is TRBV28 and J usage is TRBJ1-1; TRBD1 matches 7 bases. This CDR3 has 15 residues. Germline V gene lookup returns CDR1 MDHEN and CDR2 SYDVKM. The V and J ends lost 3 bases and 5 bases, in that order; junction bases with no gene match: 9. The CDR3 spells CASSFGWDRRTEAFF. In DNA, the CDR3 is TGTGCCAGCAGTTTTGGCTGGGACAGAAGAACTGAAGCTTTCTTT.

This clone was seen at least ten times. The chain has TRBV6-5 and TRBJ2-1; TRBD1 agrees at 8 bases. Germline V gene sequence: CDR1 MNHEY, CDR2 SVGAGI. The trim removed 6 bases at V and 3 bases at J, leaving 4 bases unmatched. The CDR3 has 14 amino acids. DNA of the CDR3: TGTGCCAGCAGCCAACAGGGGGGCTACAATGAGCAGTTCTTC. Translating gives CASSQQGGYNEQFF.

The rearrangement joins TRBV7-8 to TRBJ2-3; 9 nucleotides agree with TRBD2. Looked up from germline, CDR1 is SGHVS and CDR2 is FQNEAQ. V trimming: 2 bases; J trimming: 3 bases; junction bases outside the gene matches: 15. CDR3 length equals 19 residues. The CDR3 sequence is CASSLPRLAEIGRTDTQYF. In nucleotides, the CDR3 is TGTGCCAGCAGCTTACCTCGACTAGCGGAAATAGGTAGAACAGATACGCAGTATTTT.

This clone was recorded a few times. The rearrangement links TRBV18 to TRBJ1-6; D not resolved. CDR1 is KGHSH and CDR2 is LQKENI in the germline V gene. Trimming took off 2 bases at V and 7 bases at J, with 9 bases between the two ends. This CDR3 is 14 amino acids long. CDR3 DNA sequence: TGTGCCAGCTCACCAATGGATGAAAATTCACCCCTCCACTTT. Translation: CASSPMDENSPLHF.

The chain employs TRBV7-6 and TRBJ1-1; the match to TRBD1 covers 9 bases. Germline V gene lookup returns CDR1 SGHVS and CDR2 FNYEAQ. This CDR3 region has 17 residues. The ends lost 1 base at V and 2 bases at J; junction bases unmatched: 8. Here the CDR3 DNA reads TGTGCCAGCAGCTTAGATCCTCCGGGACAGGGTAACACTGAAGCTTTCTTT. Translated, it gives CASSLDPPGQGNTEAFF.

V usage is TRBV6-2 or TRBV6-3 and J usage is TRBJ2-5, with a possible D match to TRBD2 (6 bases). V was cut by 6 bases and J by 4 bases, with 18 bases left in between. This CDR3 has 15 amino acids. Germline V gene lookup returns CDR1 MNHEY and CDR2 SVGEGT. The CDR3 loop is CASSRVEGRRETQYF. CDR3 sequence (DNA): TGTGCCAGCAGCCGCGTCGAAGGGAGGCGAGAGACCCAGTACTTC.

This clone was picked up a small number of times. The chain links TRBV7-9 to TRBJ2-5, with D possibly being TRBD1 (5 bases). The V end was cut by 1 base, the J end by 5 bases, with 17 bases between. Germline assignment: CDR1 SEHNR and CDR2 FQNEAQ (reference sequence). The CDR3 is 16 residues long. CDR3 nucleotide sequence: TGTGCCAGCAGCTTAGTAAGGACATCGAGCTTGGAGACCCAGTACTTC. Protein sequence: CASSLVRTSSLETQYF. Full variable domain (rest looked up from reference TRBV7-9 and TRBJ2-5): DTGVSQNPRHKITKRGQNVTFRCDPISEHNRLYWYRQTLGQGPEFLTYFQNEAQLEKSRLLSDRFSAERPKGSFSTLEIQRTEQGDSAMYLCASSLVRTSSLETQYFGPGTRLLVL.

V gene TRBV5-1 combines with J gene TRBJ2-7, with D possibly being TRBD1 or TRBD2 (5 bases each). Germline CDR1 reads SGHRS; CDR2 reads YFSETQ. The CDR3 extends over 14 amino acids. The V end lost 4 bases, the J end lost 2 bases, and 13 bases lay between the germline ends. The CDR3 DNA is TGCGCCAGCAGCCCCGGGACGGTTACCTACGAGCAGTACTTC. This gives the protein CASSPGTVTYEQYF.